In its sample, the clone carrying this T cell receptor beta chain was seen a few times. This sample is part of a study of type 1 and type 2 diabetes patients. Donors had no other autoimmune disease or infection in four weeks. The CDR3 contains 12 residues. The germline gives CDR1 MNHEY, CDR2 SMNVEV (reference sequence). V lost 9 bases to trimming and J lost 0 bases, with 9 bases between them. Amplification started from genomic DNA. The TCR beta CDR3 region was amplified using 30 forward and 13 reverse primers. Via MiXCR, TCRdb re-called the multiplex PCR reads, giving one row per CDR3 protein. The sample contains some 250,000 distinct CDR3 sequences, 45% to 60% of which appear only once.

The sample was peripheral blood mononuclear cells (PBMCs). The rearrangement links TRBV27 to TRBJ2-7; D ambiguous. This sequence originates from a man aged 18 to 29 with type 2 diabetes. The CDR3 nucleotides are TGTGCCAGTGGACGGAGCTCCTACGAGCAGTACTTC. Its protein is CASGRSSYEQYF.